These T cell receptor beta chains were read from a single sample in a study of Graves' ophthalmopathy and Graves' hyperthyroidism. MiXCR, run by TCRdb on the multiplex PCR reads, gives a single entry per CDR3 protein. The sample shows 900,000 to 1,200,000 distinct CDR3 sequences, about 38% of them seen only once. The sample consisted of peripheral blood or thyroid tissue (not recorded which). Source of these receptors: an adult man with Graves' hyperthyroidism. CDR3s include the opening cysteine and the closing phenylalanine or tryptophan. A D gene is named only where the DNA matches it firmly. Size tells how often a clone was seen (once, few, many) or the class of an expanded clone, and some rows leave it out.

v_gene	d_gene	j_gene	abundance	CDR3nt	CDR3aa
TRBV5-6	TRBD1	TRBJ2-7	few	TGTGCCAGCAGCTACGGGACAGGGAATTCCCCCGAGCAGTACTTC	CASSYGTGNSPEQYF
TRBV6-5	NA	TRBJ1-6	many	TGTGCCAGCAGTTATAGCGCGTGGGCAGACAATTCACCCCTCCACTTT	CASSYSAWADNSPLHF
TRBV12-3/TRBV12-4	NA	TRBJ1-5	NA	TGTGCCAGCAGCCTAACTCCATTCCGAGGGCCCCAGCATTTT	CASSLTPFRGPQHF
TRBV7-9	NA	TRBJ2-7	many	TGTGCCAGCAGCTTAGCGTCGCCAGGGGCGCTCCGTTGGTACGAGCAGTACTTC	CASSLASPGALRWYEQYF
TRBV25-1	TRBD2	TRBJ2-7	NA	TGTGCCAGCAGTGAGGGGGAACGGGAGGTTACCTACGAGCAGTACTTC	CASSEGEREVTYEQYF
TRBV5-4	TRBD2	TRBJ2-5	many	TGTGCCAGCACCCCCCCTAGCGCTAGCGGGCGGGAAGAGACCCAGTACTTC	CASTPPSASGREETQYF
TRBV29-1	NA	TRBJ2-5	many	TGCAGCGTTCACTGGGGGCCGGTGACCCAGTACTTC	CSVHWGPVTQYF
TRBV15	NA	TRBJ1-5	many	TGTGCCACCAGCAGAGATTTGGGGAATCAGCCCCAGCATTTT	CATSRDLGNQPQHF
TRBV12-3/TRBV12-4	NA	TRBJ2-2	few	TGTGCCAGCAGTATTCTCTCGTACGGGGAGCTGTTTTTT	CASSILSYGELFF
TRBV20-1	NA	TRBJ2-2	many	TGCAGTGCTAGCCTGGTACGGCCGAACACCGGGGAGCTGTTTTTT	CSASLVRPNTGELFF
TRBV4-3	TRBD2	TRBJ2-7	NA	TGCGCCAGCAGCCAAGTCGTAACTAGCGGGAACGAGCAGTACTTC	CASSQVVTSGNEQYF
TRBV7-9	TRBD2	TRBJ2-2	NA	TGTGCCAGCAACCCAACCGGCCTCGGGACTAGCATAGGCACCGGGGAGCTGTTTTTT	CASNPTGLGTSIGTGELFF
TRBV15	NA	TRBJ2-6	NA	TGTGCCACCAGCAGTTACAACTCTGGGGCCAACGTCCTGACTTTC	CATSSYNSGANVLTF
TRBV24-1	NA	TRBJ2-7	NA	TGTGCCACCAGTGCCCGAGGGGGCTACGAGCAGTACTTC	CATSARGGYEQYF
TRBV7-6	NA	TRBJ2-5	few	TGTGCCAGCAGTATAGACAGCTACCAAGAGACCCAGTACTTC	CASSIDSYQETQYF
TRBV7-8	TRBD1	TRBJ2-7	NA	TGTGCCAGCAGCTTAAAAACGACAGGGTCCTACGAGCAGTACTTC	CASSLKTTGSYEQYF
TRBV7-6	NA	TRBJ2-2	NA	TGTGCCAGCAGCTTAGTTTCCCAGTCGGGGTTCCCCGGGGAGCTGTTTTTT	CASSLVSQSGFPGELFF
TRBV12-3/TRBV12-4	TRBD2	TRBJ2-2	NA	TGTGCCAGCAGCCCGGGGACTAGTCCGATGGCCGGGGAGCTGTTTTTT	CASSPGTSPMAGELFF
TRBV28	NA	TRBJ1-6	NA	TGTGCCAGCAGTTTCCCGACCGAGAATTCACCCCTCCACTTT	CASSFPTENSPLHF
TRBV7-2	TRBD1	TRBJ1-1	many	TGTGCCAGCAGCCTGGACAGGGACACTGAAGCTTTCTTT	CASSLDRDTEAFF
TRBV30	NA	TRBJ1-3	few	TGTGCCTGGAGGTCAGGCGGCTCTGGAAACACCATATATTTT	CAWRSGGSGNTIYF
TRBV10-3	NA	TRBJ1-1	NA	TGTGCCATCAGTTTGGACAAAGAAGCTTTCTTT	CAISLDKEAFF
TRBV6-6	NA	TRBJ2-7	NA	TGTGCAATCCAGGGGTCCGAGCAGTACTTC	CAIQGSEQYF
TRBV7-9	NA	TRBJ2-5	many	TGTGCCAGCAGTCCACCTACGGGAACCCGGTACCAAGAGACCCAGTACTTC	CASSPPTGTRYQETQYF
TRBV12-3/TRBV12-4	NA	TRBJ1-5	NA	TGTGCCAGCAGTTTAAGTTCCGTAAATCAGCCCCAGCATTTT	CASSLSSVNQPQHF
TRBV10-3	TRBD1	TRBJ1-1	NA	TGTGCCATCAAGAACCCGGGACAGGGGGCTCCCTTTGAAGCTTTCTTT	CAIKNPGQGAPFEAFF
TRBV10-3	NA	TRBJ1-5	NA	TGTGCCACCCGGGGCAATCAGCCCCAGCATTTT	CATRGNQPQHF
TRBV2	NA	TRBJ1-4	many	TGTGCCAGCAGGACCACGGGGACTAATGAAAAACTGTTTTTT	CASRTTGTNEKLFF
TRBV4-1	NA	TRBJ1-1	few	TGCGCCAGCAGCCCAATAGGTGGTACTGAAGCTTTCTTT	CASSPIGGTEAFF
TRBV11-2	TRBD1	TRBJ1-6	NA	TGTGCCAGCACCCGGGACAGACGAAATTCACCCCTCCACTTT	CASTRDRRNSPLHF
TRBV7-2	TRBD1	TRBJ2-2	NA	TGTGCCAGCAGCTTTGACAGGGGGCGCGGGGAGCTGTTTTTT	CASSFDRGRGELFF